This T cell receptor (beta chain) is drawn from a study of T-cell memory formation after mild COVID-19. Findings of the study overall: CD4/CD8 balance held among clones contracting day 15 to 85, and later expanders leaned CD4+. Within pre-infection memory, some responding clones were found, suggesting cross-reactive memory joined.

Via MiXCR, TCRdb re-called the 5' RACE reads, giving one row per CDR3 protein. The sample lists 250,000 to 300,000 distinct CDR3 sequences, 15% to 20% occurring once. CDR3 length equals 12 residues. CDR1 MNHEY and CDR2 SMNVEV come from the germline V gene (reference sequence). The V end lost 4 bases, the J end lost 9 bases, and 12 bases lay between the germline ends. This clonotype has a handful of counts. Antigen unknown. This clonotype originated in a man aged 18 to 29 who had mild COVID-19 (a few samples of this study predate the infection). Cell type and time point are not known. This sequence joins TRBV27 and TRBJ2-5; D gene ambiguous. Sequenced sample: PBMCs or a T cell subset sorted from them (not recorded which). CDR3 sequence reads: CASSSDAGAQYF. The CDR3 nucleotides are TGTGCCAGCAGTTCCGACGCTGGGGCCCAGTACTTC.